This T cell receptor beta chain appears in the sequencing data of a study of cytomegalovirus exposure and HLA in healthy donors. Study observations and caveats: Common viral pathogens (according to a later analysis) appeared linked to several of the most significant clusters. Reportedly, cytomegalovirus status was diagnosed with high sensitivity and specificity. Among the CMV-associated chains, a few were confirmed in vitro as specific for CMV antigens. Prior analysis indicated that the majority of TCR beta V segments exhibited productivity approximately 87% or approximately 30% of the time.

In regard to this clone: No antigen is known for it.

Use of 60 Vbeta and 13 Jbeta primers characterized the PCR. Sequencing used immunoSEQ multiplex PCR; TCRdb keeps in-frame clones, though not all of them. The sample has 100,000 or so clones; 75% to 90% are singletons. The V gene lost 11 bases and the J gene lost 0 bases, with 7 bases spanning the gap. This CDR3 region has 11 residues. Germline V gives CDR1 MDHEN, CDR2 SYDVKM. J is TRBJ1-2 and V is TRBV28; D ambiguous. This clonotype originated in a man in his thirties or forties in good health and CMV-seronegative. Sequenced: PBMCs. CDR3 DNA: TGTGCCTGCGAAGCTAACTATGGCTACACCTTC. Its translation: CACEANYGYTF.